This is a list of T cell receptor beta chains from one sample in a study of blood T cell repertoires in COVID-19. The table came from immunoSEQ multiplex PCR; TCRdb's copy has only in-frame clones and leaves some out. The sample records fewer than 200,000 clones, 70% to 90% being singletons. Material: peripheral blood. These receptors all stem from a man aged 55 to 69 with active or convalescent COVID-19. Each CDR3 is given with its conserved first and last residue. A D gene is named only where the DNA matches it firmly. Not every row has a clone size; where given, it reads once, few, many or a size class.

cdr3_length	clone_size	j_call	v_call	d_call	cdr3_aa	cdr3_nt
15	-	TRBJ1-1	TRBV7-2	-	CASSFGPTSNTEAFF	TGTGCCAGCAGCTTTGGGCCAACCTCGAACACTGAAGCTTTCTTT
14	-	TRBJ2-7	TRBV5-8	TRBD1	CASSLDRATYEQYF	TGTGCCAGCAGCCTTGACAGGGCTACCTACGAGCAGTACTTC
18	-	TRBJ2-3	TRBV5-1	-	CASRGYLDGLSPTDTQYF	TGCGCCAGCAGGGGGTACCTTGATGGACTCTCACCGACAGATACGCAGTATTTT
15	-	TRBJ2-5	TRBV4-1	-	CASSRHGTVQETQYF	TGCGCCAGCAGCCGTCACGGGACTGTCCAAGAGACCCAGTACTTC
15	-	TRBJ1-5	TRBV7-6	-	CASSPKWGRGQPQHF	TGTGCCAGCAGCCCCAAATGGGGGAGGGGGCAGCCCCAGCATTTT
13	-	TRBJ1-2	TRBV12-3/TRBV12-4	-	CASSLGQNYGYTF	TGTGCCAGCAGTTTGGGGCAGAACTATGGCTACACCTTC
13	-	TRBJ1-1	TRBV5-1	TRBD1	CASGGQPNTEAFF	TGCGCCAGTGGGGGACAGCCGAACACTGAAGCTTTCTTT
14	-	TRBJ2-7	TRBV19	TRBD2	CASSPLAGAYEQYF	TGTGCCAGTAGCCCACTAGCGGGGGCCTACGAGCAGTACTTC
14	-	TRBJ2-7	TRBV7-9	TRBD2	CASSFERGTYEQYF	TGTGCCAGCAGTTTCGAGCGGGGTACCTACGAGCAGTACTTC
15	-	TRBJ1-2	TRBV5-1	-	CASSLPGATLYGYTF	TGCGCCAGCAGCTTACCAGGGGCAACTCTTTATGGCTACACCTTC
15	-	TRBJ1-6	TRBV27	TRBD1	CASSLGQGVGSPLHF	TGTGCCAGCAGTTTGGGACAGGGGGTGGGATCACCCCTCCACTTT
13	-	TRBJ1-5	TRBV5-1	-	CASRVSSNQPQHF	TGCGCCAGCAGGGTGAGCTCAAATCAGCCCCAGCATTTT
14	-	TRBJ1-5	TRBV2	-	CASTGRVSNQPQHF	TGTGCCAGCACTGGGAGGGTGAGCAATCAGCCCCAGCATTTT
15	-	TRBJ1-2	TRBV19	-	CASSIDPGRNYGYTF	TGTGCCAGTAGTATCGATCCAGGGCGAAACTATGGCTACACCTTC
14	few	TRBJ1-5	TRBV2	-	CASSNRITGQPQHF	TGTGCCAGCAGCAACAGGATCACAGGGCAGCCCCAGCATTTT
11	-	TRBJ1-2	TRBV28	-	CASSSVYGYTF	TGTGCCAGCAGTTCAGTCTATGGCTACACCTTC
13	-	TRBJ2-7	TRBV9	-	CASSLDLQYEQYF	TGTGCCAGCAGCCTTGACTTGCAATACGAGCAGTACTTC
14	-	TRBJ2-7	TRBV9	TRBD1	CASSVEGQGAGKYF	TGTGCCAGCAGCGTAGAGGGACAGGGGGCCGGGAAGTACTTC
14	-	TRBJ2-1	TRBV7-3	TRBD2	CASSLTSGGGEQFF	TGTGCCAGCAGCCTGACTAGCGGGGGGGGAGAGCAGTTCTTC
14	-	TRBJ1-2	TRBV2	-	CASSEVVTVYGYTF	TGTGCCAGCAGTGAAGTGGTAACAGTGTATGGCTACACCTTC